This T cell receptor beta chain was captured in a study of T cell responses to AZD1222 COVID-19 vaccine. Study-wide context: Second doses at about 4 or about 12 weeks were pooled.

This clone was seen a handful of times. V was clipped by 2 bases and J by 2 bases; unmatched bases: 5. The length of the CDR3 is 15 residues. In germline, CDR1 is SGHKS, CDR2 YYEKEE (reference sequence). Using immunoSEQ multiplex PCR, the repertoire was profiled, and TCRdb retains in-frame clones only, with some absent. The repertoire consists of 95,000 to 150,000 clones, with roughly 91% occurring once and the leading ten covering about 1.2%. The rearrangement uses TRBV5-5 and TRBJ1-2, with 8 bases aligning to TRBD1. The source is an adult in good health. The sequencing used peripheral blood, collected on day 0 of AZD1222 vaccination. CDR3: CASSLSHRGNYGYTF. The CDR3 DNA reads as TGTGCCAGCAGCTTATCCCACAGGGGGAACTATGGCTACACCTTC.